These 22 T cell receptor beta chains were all obtained from the same sample, sequenced in a study of blood T cell repertoires in COVID-19. Generated by immunoSEQ multiplex PCR, the TCRdb table keeps only in-frame clones and is missing some. The sample holds more than 85,000 clones, approximately 90% seen once. The specimen sequenced was peripheral blood. The receptors derive from a human donor with COVID-19, enrolled during active disease. The donor label of this sample is uncertain.

V and J are TRBV6-6 and TRBJ1-1, with D unresolved. CDR3 length: 13 residues. V lost 4 bases and J lost 1, with 7 bases in between. From germline, CDR1 is MNHNY and CDR2 SVGAGI (reference sequence). Here the CDR3 DNA reads TGTGCCAGCAGTTTAACAGCGAACACTGAAGCTTTCTTT. Translated, it gives CASSLTANTEAFF.

J is TRBJ2-5 and V is TRBV9; perhaps TRBD2 as D (6 bases). The germline V gene has CDR1 SGDLS and CDR2 YYNGEE. Trimming cost V 4 bases and J 0 bases, with 16 bases left between them. The CDR3 length is 16 residues. CDR3 sequence: CASSHPAGFNQETQYF. The CDR3 bases are TGTGCCAGCAGCCACCCGGCGGGGTTTAACCAAGAGACCCAGTACTTC.

CDR3 loop: CASSESGTGVRGNQPQHF. The DNA for the CDR3 is TGCGCCAGCAGTGAGTCCGGGACAGGGGTGAGGGGCAATCAGCCCCAGCATTTT. This chain joins TRBV10-2 and TRBJ1-5, with 10 bases fitting TRBD1. Germline assignment: CDR1 WSHSY and CDR2 SAAADI. Trimming removed 0 bases from V and 2 bases from J; junction bases left unmatched: 7. The CDR3 has 18 amino acids.

V usage is TRBV19 and J usage is TRBJ1-5; D call uncertain. Germline CDR1 is LNHDA and CDR2 is SQIVND (reference sequence). The CDR3 covers 11 residues. With 8 bases removed from V and 8 bases from J, the gap between germline ends came to 10 bases. DNA of the CDR3: TGTGCCAGTGAGAGGGTCAAGCCCCAGCATTTT. It translates to CASERVKPQHF.

This chain links TRBV28 with TRBJ2-7, with D unresolved. Germline CDR1 reads MDHEN; CDR2 reads SYDVKM. The germline V and J ends were trimmed by 2 bases and 11 bases, with 19 bases remaining between them. The CDR3 runs 14 residues. The CDR3 here is CASSLISWQEAKYF. The CDR3 DNA reads as TGTGCCAGCAGTTTAATCTCATGGCAAGAGGCAAAGTACTTC.

V usage is TRBV7-9 and J usage is TRBJ1-2; 12 positions agree with TRBD1. V was clipped by 5 bases and J by 7 bases; unmatched bases: 14. CDR1 SEHNR and CDR2 FQNEAQ come from the germline V gene (reference sequence). This CDR3 contains 17 residues. The CDR3 DNA is TGTGCCAGCAGCCCCCGGGGGCGGGACAGGGGGCAGGTTGGCTACACCTTC. Translation gives CASSPRGRDRGQVGYTF.

CDR3 residues: CASSLSLIGYTF. CDR3 DNA: TGTGCCAGCAGTTTAAGCCTGATTGGCTACACCTTC. The chain joins TRBV12-3 or TRBV12-4 to TRBJ1-2; D not certain. The CDR3 consists of 12 residues. The ends were cut back, 2 bases at V and 7 bases at J, with 8 bases in the middle.

This clone was detected only once. This rearrangement joins TRBV3-1 (or the pseudogene TRBV3-2) to TRBJ1-1, with 7 bases aligning to TRBD1. CDR3 length: 15 amino acids. CDR1 is LGHDT, CDR2 YNNKEL, per germline (reference sequence). Trimming removed 3 bases from V and 0 bases from J; junction bases left unmatched: 4. CDR3 nucleotides: TGTGCCAGCAGCCAGCAGACAGGGATGAACACTGAAGCTTTCTTT. Translated, it gives CASSQQTGMNTEAFF.

The V and J genes are TRBV5-1 and TRBJ2-5, with 8 bases fitting TRBD1. CDR3 size: 18 residues. With 4 bases clipped from V and 5 bases from J, the junction kept 19 bases outside the gene matches. The germline gives CDR1 SGHRS, CDR2 YFSETQ. The CDR3 nucleotides are TGCGCCAGCAGCGCAGGACAGCTCACAGGGGGTCTCGGGGAGACCCAGTACTTC. Translation: CASSAGQLTGGLGETQYF. The entire variable domain, with the rest obtained from reference TRBV5-1 and TRBJ2-5, is as follows: KAGVTQTPRYLIKTRGQQVTLSCSPISGHRSVSWYQQTPGQGLQFLFEYFSETQRNKGNFPGRFSGRQFSNSRSEMNVSTLELGDSALYLCASSAGQLTGGLGETQYFGPGTRLLVL.

V usage is TRBV6-5 and J usage is TRBJ2-5; tentative D call: TRBD2 (6 bases). With 6 bases removed from V and 6 bases from J, the gap between germline ends came to 17 bases. Germline V gives CDR1 MNHEY, CDR2 SVGAGI. This CDR3 is 14 amino acids long. The CDR3 reads CASSPVGGRKTQYF. As DNA, the CDR3 is TGTGCCAGCAGCCCGGTTGGAGGGCGGAAGACCCAGTACTTC.

The V and J genes are TRBV24-1 and TRBJ1-2, with D tentatively TRBD1 (5 bases). In germline, CDR1 is KGHDR, CDR2 SFDVKD. V lost 2 bases and J lost 8, with 11 bases in between. The CDR3 is made up of 13 amino acids. As DNA, the CDR3 is TGTGCCACCAGTGATTCAGGGTGGGGCGGCTACACCTTC. Amino acid sequence: CATSDSGWGGYTF.

The chain is built from TRBV5-6 and TRBJ2-1, with 10 bases identical to TRBD2. V trimming: 4 bases; J trimming: 2 bases; junction bases outside the gene matches: 6. The germline gives CDR1 SGHDT, CDR2 YYEEEE. The CDR3 contains 16 residues. CDR3 sequence: CASSPGLARPYNEQFF. For the CDR3, the DNA is TGTGCCAGCAGCCCGGGACTAGCGCGACCCTACAATGAGCAGTTCTTC.

The J gene is TRBJ1-1, the V gene TRBV6-5; a weak D match, TRBD1 (5 bases). Germline CDR1 reads MNHEY; CDR2 reads SVGAGI. V was cut by 6 bases and J by 0 bases, with 11 bases left in between. The CDR3 contains 14 residues. CDR3 amino acids: CASSLGQVNTEAFF. In DNA form, the CDR3 reads TGTGCCAGCAGCCTGGGGCAGGTGAACACTGAAGCTTTCTTT.

CDR3 residues: CATSDYSYGYTF. The CDR3 DNA follows: TGTGCCACCAGTGATTACAGCTATGGCTACACCTTC. The chain is built from TRBV24-1 and TRBJ1-2; D ambiguous. Germline values: CDR1 KGHDR, CDR2 SFDVKD. The CDR3 extends over 12 amino acids. V was trimmed by 2 bases and J by 4 bases, leaving 4 bases between them.

The V and J genes are TRBV12-3 or TRBV12-4 and TRBJ2-2; 7 positions match TRBD2. The CDR3 has 13 amino acids. Trimming cost V 7 bases and J 5 bases; bases outside gene matches: 4. The CDR3 coding sequence is TGTGCCAGCACCCCCGGGGGGACCGGGGAGCTGTTTTTT. It yields the protein CASTPGGTGELFF.

The CDR3 is CAWSEGQGLTEAFF. The CDR3 DNA is TGTGCCTGGAGTGAGGGACAGGGTTTGACTGAAGCTTTCTTT. The V and J genes are TRBV30 and TRBJ1-1; 9 bases map to TRBD1. J gave up 5 bases and V 1 base, and 5 bases lay outside the gene matches. Germline V gene data show CDR1 as GTSNPN and CDR2 as SVGIG (reference sequence). The CDR3 is 14 amino acids.

The chain carries TRBV11-2 and TRBJ2-1; the D gene is possibly TRBD2 (5 bases). Looked up from germline, CDR1 is SGHAT and CDR2 is FQNNGV. With 10 bases removed from V and 8 bases from J, the gap between germline ends came to 15 bases. This CDR3 has 12 residues. The CDR3 loop is CAMGDISDEQFF. The CDR3 DNA sequence: TGTGCCATGGGAGACATCTCCGATGAGCAGTTCTTC. The full variable domain, in which reference TRBV11-2 and TRBJ2-1 provide the parts outside the CDR3, is EAGVAQSPRYKIIEKRQSVAFWCNPISGHATLYWYQQILGQGPKLLIQFQNNGVVDDSQLPKDRFSAERLKGVDSTLKIQPAKLEDSAVYLCAMGDISDEQFFGPGTRLTVL.

The CDR3 loop is CASSESLRDRGRDEQYF. The CDR3 DNA follows: TGTGCCAGCAGTGAATCCCTACGGGACAGGGGGCGAGACGAGCAGTACTTC. The genes are TRBV25-1 and TRBJ2-7; 12 bases line up with TRBD1. The CDR3 covers 17 residues. Germline assignment: CDR1 MGHDK and CDR2 SYGVNS. The J segment lost 5 bases and the V segment lost 1 base, leaving 9 bases of the junction unmatched.

CDR3 amino acids: CASSMAGGLGNEQFF. The CDR3 nucleotides are TGTGCCAGTAGTATGGCGGGAGGGCTCGGTAATGAGCAGTTCTTC. This rearrangement joins TRBV19 to TRBJ2-1; TRBD2 agrees at 9 bases. The CDR3 loop spans 15 amino acids. From germline, CDR1 is LNHDA and CDR2 SQIVND (reference sequence). J gave up 7 bases and V 3 bases, and 7 bases lay outside the gene matches.

The chain uses TRBV19 and TRBJ1-1, with D unclear. Trimming left V 5 bases short and J 5 bases short, with 9 bases between. CDR3 length: 12 residues. Looked up from germline, CDR1 is LNHDA and CDR2 is SQIVND (reference sequence). This chain's CDR3 is CASSLAGTEAFF. As DNA, the CDR3 is TGTGCCAGTAGTCTCGCGGGAACTGAAGCTTTCTTT. Variable domain in full (rest from reference TRBV19 and TRBJ1-1): DGGITQSPKYLFRKEGQNVTLSCEQNLNHDAMYWYRQDPGQGLRLIYYSQIVNDFQKGDIAEGYSVSREKKESFPLTVTSAQKNPTAFYLCASSLAGTEAFFGQGTRLTVV.

The rearrangement uses TRBV11-1 and TRBJ1-2, with unresolved D. From germline, CDR1 is SGHAT and CDR2 FQDESV (reference sequence). This CDR3 region has 12 residues. The V end lost 3 bases, the J end lost 7 bases, and 9 bases lay between the germline ends. The CDR3 DNA follows: TGTGCCAGCAGCTTCGGGCGGGTTGGCTACACCTTC. Translated: CASSFGRVGYTF.

The genes are TRBV27 and TRBJ1-5, with 7 bases that match TRBD1. Looked up from germline, CDR1 is MNHEY and CDR2 is SMNVEV (reference sequence). The CDR3 runs to 14 residues. Trimming at V came to 5 bases and at J to 5 bases, leaving 6 bases not matched to a gene. The CDR3 loop is CASSPGTDYQPQHF. CDR3 bases: TGTGCCAGCAGTCCCGGGACAGACTATCAGCCCCAGCATTTT.